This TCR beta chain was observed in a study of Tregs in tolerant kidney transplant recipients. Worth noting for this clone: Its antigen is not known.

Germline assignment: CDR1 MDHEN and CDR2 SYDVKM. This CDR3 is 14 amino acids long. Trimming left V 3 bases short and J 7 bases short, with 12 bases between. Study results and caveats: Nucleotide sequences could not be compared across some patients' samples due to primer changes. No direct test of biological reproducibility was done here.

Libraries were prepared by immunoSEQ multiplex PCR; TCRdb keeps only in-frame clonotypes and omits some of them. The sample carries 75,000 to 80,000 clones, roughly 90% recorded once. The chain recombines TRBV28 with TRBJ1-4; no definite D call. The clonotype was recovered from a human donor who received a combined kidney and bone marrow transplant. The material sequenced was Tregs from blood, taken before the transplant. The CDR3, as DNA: TGTGCCAGCAGTTTGGCTCAGGATGGTGAAAAACTGTTTTTT. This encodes CASSLAQDGEKLFF.